This TCR beta chain derives from a study of beta chain features in type 1 diabetes. As for the study in general: Healthy donors resembled patients in age, gender and cell yields. Findings and caveats of the study: When VDJ junctions were examined, type 1 diabetes patients showed fewer insertions and more deletions. Moderately but significantly shorter TCRB CDR3s were found in Type 1 diabetes patients in all four CD4+ subsets.

Expressed TCRB transcripts were sequenced because the isolated RNA had all been reverse transcribed beforehand. Each sample of naive, central memory or regulatory T cells had, on average, around 3.5 million reads. The method was immunoSEQ multiplex PCR; TCRdb's version includes in-frame clones alone and lacks a portion of them. The sample holds about 360,000 clones, roughly 12% seen once. Of note for this clone: Its target is not known.

The CDR3 spans 13 residues. V was pared by 9 bases and J by 1 base, with 3 bases of the junction left unmatched. Germline values: CDR1 SGHNT, CDR2 YYREEE (reference sequence). This sequence originates from a man aged 18 to 29 in good health. The chain carries TRBV5-4 and TRBJ2-2; 7 bases agree with TRBD1. The specimen was naive CD4+ T cells from blood. CDR3 sequence (DNA): TGTGCCACTCGGACAGGGAACACCGGGGAGCTGTTTTTT. This codes for CATRTGNTGELFF.